Listed below are T cell receptor beta chains from one sample, sequenced in a study of Tregs in tolerant kidney transplant recipients. The data were produced by immunoSEQ multiplex PCR, yet TCRdb's version contains in-frame clones alone and is incomplete. The sample comprises around 85,000 clones, 75% to 95% of which are singletons, and approximately 0.37% rests with the top ten. The starting material was Tregs from blood, obtained before the transplant. The receptors were sampled from a human donor who received a combined kidney and bone marrow transplant. Each CDR3 is given with its conserved first and last residue. The D gene is left open where the match is weak. Size tells how often a clone was seen (once, few, many) or the class of an expanded clone, and some rows leave it out.

clone size: NA; J gene: TRBJ2-1; V gene: TRBV6-5; D gene: NA; CDR3 DNA: TGTGCCAGCAGTTATTCTGGGGTCACGGTAGATAATGAGCAGTTCTTC; CDR3 protein: CASSYSGVTVDNEQFF
clone size: NA; J gene: TRBJ2-7; V gene: TRBV5-1; D gene: TRBD1; CDR3 DNA: TGCGCCAGCAGCTTGGCCGGGAGACAGGGGATCGACGAGCAGTACTTC; CDR3 protein: CASSLAGRQGIDEQYF
clone size: NA; J gene: TRBJ2-3; V gene: TRBV7-2; D gene: NA; CDR3 DNA: TGTGCCAGCAGCTTTCAAGCGGAGAGCACAGATACGCAGTATTTT; CDR3 protein: CASSFQAESTDTQYF
clone size: NA; J gene: TRBJ1-2; V gene: TRBV19; D gene: TRBD1; CDR3 DNA: TGTGCCAGTAGTATCCTCGACAGGGGCTACTATGGCTACACCTTC; CDR3 protein: CASSILDRGYYGYTF
clone size: NA; J gene: TRBJ2-5; V gene: TRBV6-1; D gene: NA; CDR3 DNA: TGTGCCAGCGGGGGGGGGCGGGGTGGAGAGACCCAGTACTTC; CDR3 protein: CASGGGRGGETQYF
clone size: NA; J gene: TRBJ2-3; V gene: TRBV27; D gene: NA; CDR3 DNA: TGTGCCAGCAGACAGGACAGGAGGGGGGGAGCAGATACGCAGTATTTT; CDR3 protein: CASRQDRRGGADTQYF
clone size: NA; J gene: TRBJ2-7; V gene: TRBV5-7; D gene: TRBD2; CDR3 DNA: TGTGCCAGCAGCTTTCTAGCGGATACCTACGAGCAGTACTTC; CDR3 protein: CASSFLADTYEQYF
clone size: NA; J gene: TRBJ2-7; V gene: TRBV2; D gene: TRBD1; CDR3 DNA: TGTGCCAGCAGTGACCGGACAGGGAATTTCTACGAGCAGTACTTC; CDR3 protein: CASSDRTGNFYEQYF
clone size: NA; J gene: TRBJ2-1; V gene: TRBV6-5; D gene: NA; CDR3 DNA: TGTGCCAGCAGTGCGGGGAGGGAGCAGTTCTTC; CDR3 protein: CASSAGREQFF
clone size: NA; J gene: TRBJ2-1; V gene: TRBV29-1; D gene: TRBD2; CDR3 DNA: TGCAGCGTTGAAATTGCTAGCGGGAGATACAATGAGCAGTTCTTC; CDR3 protein: CSVEIASGRYNEQFF
clone size: few; J gene: TRBJ1-2; V gene: TRBV10-2; D gene: NA; CDR3 DNA: TGCGCCAGCAGAAGGGATGACTATGGCTACACCTTC; CDR3 protein: CASRRDDYGYTF